What follows is one TCR beta chain and its context. Its target antigen remains unknown. No much larger clonotype is one base removed from it; base qualities were not supplied. This sample stems from a study of T cell responses to AZD1222 COVID-19 vaccine (dated by TCRdb to about 2021). Background on the whole study: TCR sequencing covered 230 to 250 trial participants: 207 given two doses of AZD1222 and 26 given two doses of MenACWY control vaccine. Trial participants were enrolled by age into 18-55, 56-69 and 70-plus year subgroups, with roughly 150, 30 and 60 TCR-sequenced participants respectively. Study-level results and caveats: Only six or seven AZD1222 recipients were SARS-CoV-2 seropositive at baseline, limiting conclusions about previously exposed vaccinees. No day 14 peak-response samples were available, so repertoires were characterized only after the peak T cell response. After two AZD1222 doses, spike-specific TCR breadth and depth were significantly higher than at day 0 and than in MenACWY recipients. Reportedly, close to half of the unique spike-specific TCRs recognized epitopes lying outside the regions that are mutated in the B.1.351 and B.1.1.7 variants. Vaccine-associated CD4 TCRs spanned the whole spike protein, with dominant responses in regions 160-218 and 743-854. In the small 56-69-year group, the increase in depth fell short of significance, most likely because of low power. Participants were mostly white British, with more females than males. The authors suggested clonal diversity may have been underestimated.

V lost 0 bases and J lost 4 bases; the stretch between them is 18 bases long. For CDR1 and CDR2, the germline V gene lists SGHRS and YFSETQ. Measured from the cysteine to the phenylalanine, the CDR3 is 17 residues long. Only the CDR3 portion is preserved as DNA: 51 bases, with reading frame beginning at the first base. The CDR3 regions of human TCRbeta chains were analyzed by immunosequencing. The published analysis was carried out like this. TCRs in the repertoires were compared against a reference library of SARS-CoV-2-specific TCRs that had been generated with the MIRA antigen-specificity platform. Breadth meant the fraction of unique TCRs that were SARS-CoV-2-associated, whereas depth meant the fraction of total T cells that were SARS-CoV-2-associated. Using the MIRA data, every spike-specific TCR was mapped to the spike region that the TCR reacted to and assigned to either a CD4 or a CD8 class. Log10-transformed breadth and depth values were compared by one-way ANOVA with Sidak's multiple comparisons tests. TCRdb provides this immuneACCESS table in a form limited to in-frame rearrangements. Some clones are lacking; in checked studies, under half of them reflect an unresolved V gene, and why the rest are absent is not known. V and J calls and clone size are as listed in that table; D and trimming were resolved from the DNA. The table for this sample lists about 150,000 clones; more than 85% of them were counted only once. 3.3% of the sample belongs to the ten largest clones.

The time point label of this sample denotes: about 28 days (+/-7) after the second vaccine dose. AZD1222 recipients with second doses at about 4 weeks or about 12 weeks were pooled, because spike-specific TCR depth and breadth did not differ between schedules. Vaccinee samples came from UK trials COV001 and COV002, including a single-blind randomized controlled phase 2/3 trial of AZD1222 (ChAdOx1 nCoV-19) in healthy adults. Trial participant PBMC samples were collected at day 0 and day 28 after the second dose for TCRbeta chain sequencing. This sample comprised peripheral blood, obtained 28 days after the second AZD1222 dose. The chain couples TRBV5-1 to TRBJ2-3; the best D guess is TRBD2, with 5 bases matching. This TCR derives from an adult who received the AZD1222 COVID-19 vaccine. The CDR3 protein is CASSLALSRAGPDTQYF. The bases read TGCGCCAGCAGCTTGGCCTTATCGCGGGCCGGCCCAGATACGCAGTATTTT.